A selection of T cell receptor beta chains follows, all from one sample in a study of T-cell reconstitution after alpha-beta-depleted transplantation in children. From the PCR reads, TCRdb called clonotypes with MiXCR, one entry per CDR3 protein. The table has 27,000 or so distinct CDR3 sequences, around 17% seen once. Source: PBMCs, mostly from graft donor cells, taken 60 days after TCRalphabeta/CD19-depleted stem cell transplant. The receptors shown here come from a male patient between 2 and 10 years old who had a stem cell transplant for acute lymphoblastic leukemia, so the T cells may come from the graft donor. Both conserved end residues are part of each CDR3. D genes are given only for firm matches. Size tells how often a clone was seen (once, few, many) or the class of an expanded clone, and some rows leave it out.

v_gene: TRBV7-2; d_gene: .; j_gene: TRBJ2-5; abundance: few; CDR3nt: TGTGCCAGCAGCTTACTGGGAAGGGGGGCCCAGTACTTC; CDR3aa: CASSLLGRGAQYF
v_gene: TRBV20-1; d_gene: TRBD2; j_gene: TRBJ2-1; abundance: .; CDR3nt: TGCAGTGCTAGTCGGCTAGCGGGGGGACCCTACAATGAGCAGTTCTTC; CDR3aa: CSASRLAGGPYNEQFF
v_gene: TRBV20-1; d_gene: .; j_gene: TRBJ1-2; abundance: .; CDR3nt: TGCAGTGCTGGGACGGGGGACTATGGCTACACCTTC; CDR3aa: CSAGTGDYGYTF
v_gene: TRBV29-1; d_gene: .; j_gene: TRBJ2-2; abundance: .; CDR3nt: TGCAGCGCTACCGGCCTGGGGGGCACCGGGGAGCTGTTTTTT; CDR3aa: CSATGLGGTGELFF
v_gene: TRBV7-2; d_gene: .; j_gene: TRBJ2-3; abundance: many; CDR3nt: TGTGCCAGCAGCTTAGCCACCCTCTTTTCACCGGCAGATACGCAGTATTTT; CDR3aa: CASSLATLFSPADTQYF
v_gene: TRBV20-1; d_gene: .; j_gene: TRBJ2-1; abundance: .; CDR3nt: TGCAGTGCTAGGTGGAGTATCCCCTACAATGAGCAGTTCTTC; CDR3aa: CSARWSIPYNEQFF
v_gene: TRBV20-1; d_gene: .; j_gene: TRBJ2-7; abundance: many; CDR3nt: TGCAGTGCTCATGGGAAACTACTAGGCTACGAGCAGTACTTC; CDR3aa: CSAHGKLLGYEQYF
v_gene: TRBV29-1; d_gene: TRBD1; j_gene: TRBJ1-2; abundance: many; CDR3nt: TGCAGCGTTGTTGGGACAGAAACTAACTATGGCTACACCTTC; CDR3aa: CSVVGTETNYGYTF
v_gene: TRBV6-1; d_gene: TRBD1; j_gene: TRBJ1-5; abundance: .; CDR3nt: TGTGCCAGCAGTCCGAGGGGAGGGCAGGGACAGGGTTTCAATCAGCCCCAGCATTTT; CDR3aa: CASSPRGGQGQGFNQPQHF
v_gene: TRBV27; d_gene: .; j_gene: TRBJ2-2; abundance: few; CDR3nt: TGTGCCAGCAGTTTAATCGGCATCCACGACCACGGGTTCGCGAACACCGGGGAGCTGTTTTTT; CDR3aa: CASSLIGIHDHGFANTGELFF
v_gene: TRBV5-4; d_gene: .; j_gene: TRBJ2-5; abundance: .; CDR3nt: TGTGCCAGCAGCTTCAGGTCGGAGACCCAGTACTTC; CDR3aa: CASSFRSETQYF
v_gene: TRBV5-1; d_gene: .; j_gene: TRBJ1-2; abundance: few; CDR3nt: TGCGCCAGCAGCTTGGTCGGGGAAGGGCATGGCTACACCTTC; CDR3aa: CASSLVGEGHGYTF
v_gene: TRBV3-1; d_gene: .; j_gene: TRBJ1-5; abundance: .; CDR3nt: TGTGCCAGCAGCCAAGGGTCTGGGAGGCGTCAGCCCCAGCATTTT; CDR3aa: CASSQGSGRRQPQHF
v_gene: TRBV16; d_gene: .; j_gene: TRBJ1-5; abundance: many; CDR3nt: TGTGCCAGCAGCCTCGAGGGGCTGGGCAATCAGCCCCAGCATTTT; CDR3aa: CASSLEGLGNQPQHF
v_gene: TRBV28; d_gene: TRBD2; j_gene: TRBJ2-3; abundance: many; CDR3nt: TGTGCCAGTCGGTCTAGCGGGACCCCGCATTTT; CDR3aa: CASRSSGTPHF
v_gene: TRBV5-4; d_gene: .; j_gene: TRBJ1-3; abundance: many; CDR3nt: TGTGCCAGCAGCCCGGGACAACAAGCTGGAAACACCATATATTTT; CDR3aa: CASSPGQQAGNTIYF
v_gene: TRBV15; d_gene: .; j_gene: TRBJ1-3; abundance: many; CDR3nt: TGTGCCACCAGCAGGGAAGGGTCGCCTGGAAACACCATATATTTT; CDR3aa: CATSREGSPGNTIYF
v_gene: TRBV7-9; d_gene: TRBD1; j_gene: TRBJ1-4; abundance: .; CDR3nt: TGTGCCAGCAGCTTATTTACCGGGACAGGGATGGCACTCACTAATGAAAAACTGTTTTTT; CDR3aa: CASSLFTGTGMALTNEKLFF
v_gene: TRBV7-9; d_gene: TRBD2; j_gene: TRBJ2-2; abundance: many; CDR3nt: TGTGCCAGCAGCTCCCTCAGCGGGGGGGCCGGCGGGGAGCTGTTTTTT; CDR3aa: CASSSLSGGAGGELFF
v_gene: TRBV2; d_gene: .; j_gene: TRBJ2-1; abundance: few; CDR3nt: TGTGCCAGCAGTCTACTAAGGGGGATCAATGAGCAGTTCTTC; CDR3aa: CASSLLRGINEQFF
v_gene: TRBV28; d_gene: TRBD1; j_gene: TRBJ2-2; abundance: few; CDR3nt: TGTGCCAGCAGACAGGGGGCCGGGGAGCTGTTTTTT; CDR3aa: CASRQGAGELFF
v_gene: TRBV12-3/TRBV12-4; d_gene: TRBD1; j_gene: TRBJ2-5; abundance: .; CDR3nt: TGTGCCATCATAATACAGGGGATTGAGATGGAGACCCAGTACTTC; CDR3aa: CAIIIQGIEMETQYF
v_gene: TRBV20-1; d_gene: TRBD1; j_gene: TRBJ2-7; abundance: many; CDR3nt: TGCAGTGCTAGCAGACAGGGGTCAGGCGAGCAGTACTTC; CDR3aa: CSASRQGSGEQYF
v_gene: TRBV20-1; d_gene: TRBD2; j_gene: TRBJ2-5; abundance: .; CDR3nt: TGCAGTGCTAGAGACCGGACTAGCGGGGATAAATGGGAGACCCAGTACTTC; CDR3aa: CSARDRTSGDKWETQYF
v_gene: TRBV6-5; d_gene: .; j_gene: TRBJ1-3; abundance: many; CDR3nt: TGTGCCAGCAGTTACTCGTGGGGTTCTGGAAACACCATATATTTT; CDR3aa: CASSYSWGSGNTIYF
v_gene: TRBV18; d_gene: .; j_gene: TRBJ1-4; abundance: .; CDR3nt: TGTGCCAGCTCCTCAATTGAAAAACTGTTTTTT; CDR3aa: CASSSIEKLFF
v_gene: TRBV6-1; d_gene: .; j_gene: TRBJ2-7; abundance: .; CDR3nt: TGTGCCAGCAGACCCGGCCGGGGACTTTCCTACGAGCAGTACTTC; CDR3aa: CASRPGRGLSYEQYF
v_gene: TRBV13; d_gene: TRBD2; j_gene: TRBJ2-7; abundance: .; CDR3nt: TGTGCCAGCAGCTACTGGACTAGCGGGGGCGAGCAGTACTTC; CDR3aa: CASSYWTSGGEQYF
v_gene: TRBV7-2; d_gene: TRBD2; j_gene: TRBJ2-1; abundance: many; CDR3nt: TGTGCCAGCAGCTTAGGGCGGGGGGCTGGATACAATGAGCAGTTCTTC; CDR3aa: CASSLGRGAGYNEQFF
v_gene: TRBV20-1; d_gene: TRBD2; j_gene: TRBJ2-4; abundance: .; CDR3nt: TGCAGTGCTAGGACTAGCGGGGGGGCGGGAAACATTCAGTACTTC; CDR3aa: CSARTSGGAGNIQYF
v_gene: TRBV6-2/TRBV6-3; d_gene: TRBD1; j_gene: TRBJ1-3; abundance: many; CDR3nt: TGTGCCAGCAGTTACGACGCTTCAGGGGGGAGGTTCTTCTCTGGAAACACCATATATTTT; CDR3aa: CASSYDASGGRFFSGNTIYF
v_gene: TRBV19; d_gene: .; j_gene: TRBJ2-7; abundance: .; CDR3nt: TGTGCCAGTAGTACCAGGATGATGGGCCTCTCCTACGAGCAGTACTTC; CDR3aa: CASSTRMMGLSYEQYF
v_gene: TRBV12-3/TRBV12-4; d_gene: .; j_gene: TRBJ2-7; abundance: .; CDR3nt: TGTGCCAGCAGTTTTTCAGGGGACTACGAGCAGTACTTC; CDR3aa: CASSFSGDYEQYF
v_gene: TRBV7-2; d_gene: .; j_gene: TRBJ2-7; abundance: many; CDR3nt: TGTGCCAGCAGCTTAGGTCCGTTAGGCTACGAGCAGTACTTC; CDR3aa: CASSLGPLGYEQYF
v_gene: TRBV20-1; d_gene: .; j_gene: TRBJ2-1; abundance: few; CDR3nt: TGCAGTGCTCCTCGAAGGGGGGGGCTTTACAATGAGCAGTTCTTC; CDR3aa: CSAPRRGGLYNEQFF
v_gene: TRBV12-3/TRBV12-4; d_gene: TRBD2; j_gene: TRBJ2-1; abundance: few; CDR3nt: TGTGCCAGCAGTTTCCCCCTCTTAGCGGGAGGGCCTAAAGAGCAGTTCTTC; CDR3aa: CASSFPLLAGGPKEQFF
v_gene: TRBV7-9; d_gene: TRBD1; j_gene: TRBJ2-4; abundance: few; CDR3nt: TGTGCCAGCAGCCAGGGACAGGGTAAAAACATTCAGTACTTC; CDR3aa: CASSQGQGKNIQYF
v_gene: TRBV4-3; d_gene: .; j_gene: TRBJ1-1; abundance: .; CDR3nt: TGCGCCAGCAGCCAAGATAGGCAGGGGAGGACTGAAGCTTTCTTT; CDR3aa: CASSQDRQGRTEAFF
v_gene: TRBV28; d_gene: .; j_gene: TRBJ2-7; abundance: few; CDR3nt: TGTGCCAGCAGTTTACGGGGGTTCGGCGAGCAGTACTTC; CDR3aa: CASSLRGFGEQYF
v_gene: TRBV10-3; d_gene: .; j_gene: TRBJ2-7; abundance: .; CDR3nt: TGTGCCATCAGGTACAGGGGGGGCTACGAGCAGTACTTC; CDR3aa: CAIRYRGGYEQYF
v_gene: TRBV15; d_gene: TRBD2; j_gene: TRBJ2-5; abundance: .; CDR3nt: TGTGCCACCAGCAGAGGGCGGGAGGAGACCCAGTACTTC; CDR3aa: CATSRGREETQYF
v_gene: TRBV20-1; d_gene: TRBD2; j_gene: TRBJ2-1; abundance: few; CDR3nt: TGCAGTGCTAGGAGGCTAGCGGGGACGAGCTCCTACAATGAGCAGTTCTTC; CDR3aa: CSARRLAGTSSYNEQFF
v_gene: TRBV5-6; d_gene: .; j_gene: TRBJ2-2; abundance: few; CDR3nt: TGTGCCAGCAGCTTGTCATACACCGGGGAGCTGTTTTTT; CDR3aa: CASSLSYTGELFF
v_gene: TRBV12-3/TRBV12-4; d_gene: TRBD2; j_gene: TRBJ2-2; abundance: few; CDR3nt: TGTGCCAGCAGTCGACTACTAGCGGGAGTCACCGGGGAGCTGTTTTTT; CDR3aa: CASSRLLAGVTGELFF
v_gene: TRBV4-2; d_gene: TRBD1; j_gene: TRBJ1-5; abundance: .; CDR3nt: TGTGCCAGCAGCCAGGGACAGGGTATAAATCAGCCCCAGCATTTT; CDR3aa: CASSQGQGINQPQHF
v_gene: TRBV12-3/TRBV12-4; d_gene: .; j_gene: TRBJ2-3; abundance: many; CDR3nt: TGTGCCAGCGGGCGGGGCTATCACACAGATACGCAGTATTTT; CDR3aa: CASGRGYHTDTQYF
v_gene: TRBV6-5; d_gene: .; j_gene: TRBJ1-6; abundance: few; CDR3nt: TGTGCCATCAGAGGGGCAGGAAATTCACCCCTCCACTTT; CDR3aa: CAIRGAGNSPLHF
v_gene: TRBV20-1; d_gene: .; j_gene: TRBJ1-4; abundance: many; CDR3nt: TGCAGTGCTAGGGCAACTAATGAAAAACTGTTTTTT; CDR3aa: CSARATNEKLFF
v_gene: TRBV9; d_gene: TRBD1; j_gene: TRBJ1-1; abundance: few; CDR3nt: TGTGCCAGCAGCGGATCGGGACAGGGGAACACTGAAGCTTTCTTT; CDR3aa: CASSGSGQGNTEAFF
v_gene: TRBV20-1; d_gene: .; j_gene: TRBJ2-1; abundance: many; CDR3nt: TGCAGTGGGGGGGACCGACATCGGTACAATGAGCAGTTCTTC; CDR3aa: CSGGDRHRYNEQFF
v_gene: TRBV3-1; d_gene: .; j_gene: TRBJ2-5; abundance: many; CDR3nt: TGTGCCAGCAGCCAACGAGAGACCCAGTACTTC; CDR3aa: CASSQRETQYF
v_gene: TRBV12-3/TRBV12-4; d_gene: .; j_gene: TRBJ2-7; abundance: .; CDR3nt: TGTGCCAGCGGAACCTACGAGCAGTACTTC; CDR3aa: CASGTYEQYF
v_gene: TRBV7-6; d_gene: .; j_gene: TRBJ2-3; abundance: few; CDR3nt: TGTGCCAGCAGCTCCTCGGGCTTCACAGATACGCAGTATTTT; CDR3aa: CASSSSGFTDTQYF
v_gene: TRBV15; d_gene: .; j_gene: TRBJ1-4; abundance: few; CDR3nt: TGTGCCACGAGCAGAGGTGAAAAACTGTTTTTT; CDR3aa: CATSRGEKLFF
v_gene: TRBV20-1; d_gene: TRBD2; j_gene: TRBJ2-2; abundance: many; CDR3nt: TGCAGTGCCGGATTAGTTAGCGGGGGGGCGAACACCGGGGAGCTGTTTTTT; CDR3aa: CSAGLVSGGANTGELFF
v_gene: TRBV7-7; d_gene: TRBD2; j_gene: TRBJ2-3; abundance: many; CDR3nt: TGTGCCAGCAGTCCTAGCGGGGGGCAAACAGATACGCAGTATTTT; CDR3aa: CASSPSGGQTDTQYF
v_gene: TRBV6-1; d_gene: TRBD2; j_gene: TRBJ2-3; abundance: many; CDR3nt: TGTGCCAGCAGTAGACTAGCGCGAGATACGCAGTATTTT; CDR3aa: CASSRLARDTQYF